This T cell receptor (beta chain) was obtained from a study of blood T cell repertoires in COVID-19. Study-level background: Collection of acute and convalescent COVID-19 samples took place in the United States, Italy and Spain. T cells, B-cell-depleted T cells, or PBMCs provided the cDNA or gDNA that served as material.

Clinical history as reported by participants underpinned cohort assignment. Cohort 3 recovery required two negative PCRs, clearance, or symptom resolution. The table came from immunoSEQ multiplex PCR; TCRdb's copy has only in-frame clones and leaves some out. The repertoire has some 200,000 clones, roughly four fifths of them found once; the top ten carry around 8.8%. The source of this sequence is a man aged 35 to 55 who had recovered from COVID-19. The specimen sequenced was PBMCs or T cells enriched from blood (not recorded which).

CDR3 sequence reads: CASSYEGTGPYGYTF. The DNA for the CDR3 is TGTGCCAGCAGTTACGAGGGGACAGGGCCCTATGGCTACACCTTC. The chain joins TRBV6-5 to TRBJ1-2, with 9 bases fitting TRBD1. Trimming at V came to 2 bases and at J to 4 bases, leaving 5 bases not matched to a gene. The CDR3 is 15 amino acids. The germline CDR1 and CDR2 sequences are MNHEY and SVGAGI.